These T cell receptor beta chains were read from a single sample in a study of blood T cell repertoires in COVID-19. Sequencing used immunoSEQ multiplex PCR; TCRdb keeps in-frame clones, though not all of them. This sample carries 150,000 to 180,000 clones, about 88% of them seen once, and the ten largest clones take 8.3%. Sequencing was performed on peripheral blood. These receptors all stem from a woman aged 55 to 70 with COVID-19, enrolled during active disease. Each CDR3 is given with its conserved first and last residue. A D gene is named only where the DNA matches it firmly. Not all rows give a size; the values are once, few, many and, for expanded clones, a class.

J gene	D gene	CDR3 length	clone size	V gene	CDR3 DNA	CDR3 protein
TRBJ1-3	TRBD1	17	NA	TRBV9	TGTGCCAGCAGCGTTCGACAGGGAAGTAGGTCTGGAAACACCATATATTTT	CASSVRQGSRSGNTIYF
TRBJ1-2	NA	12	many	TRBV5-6	TGTGCCAGCAGCTCGGTGACAGGCCTGTGCACCTTC	CASSSVTGLCTF
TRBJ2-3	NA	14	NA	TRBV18	TGTGCCAGCTCACCACTGACAGACACAGATACGCAGTATTTT	CASSPLTDTDTQYF
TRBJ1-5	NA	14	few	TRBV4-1	TGCGCCAGCAGCCAAGTCCGGGACAATCAGCCCCAGCATTTT	CASSQVRDNQPQHF
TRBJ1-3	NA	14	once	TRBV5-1	TGCGCCAGCAGCTTGGGGCAACGCGGAAACACCATATATTTT	CASSLGQRGNTIYF
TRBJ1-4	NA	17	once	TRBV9	TGTGCCAGCAGCGGCCAAGAGGACAGAGCAACTAATGAAAAACTGTTTTTT	CASSGQEDRATNEKLFF
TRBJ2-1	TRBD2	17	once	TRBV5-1	TGCGCCAGCAGCTCCCGATTAGCGGGAGGGCCATACAATGAGCAGTTCTTC	CASSSRLAGGPYNEQFF
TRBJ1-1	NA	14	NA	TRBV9	TGTGCCAGCAGCGGGCCAGGTCTCCTCACTGAAGCTTTCTTT	CASSGPGLLTEAFF
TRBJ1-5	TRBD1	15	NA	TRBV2	TGTGCCAGCACCTCGGGACAGGGATCGGATCAGCCCCAGCATTTT	CASTSGQGSDQPQHF
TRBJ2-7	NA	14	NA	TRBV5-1	TGCGCCAGCAGCTTGGCTAGCGTGACCTACGAGCAGTACTTC	CASSLASVTYEQYF
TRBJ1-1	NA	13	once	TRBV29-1	TGCAGCGGCCGGGCAGGGCTGAACACTGAAGCTTTCTTT	CSGRAGLNTEAFF
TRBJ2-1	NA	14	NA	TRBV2	TGTGCCAGCAGACCTGACTCCGACCGCAATGAGCAGTTCTTC	CASRPDSDRNEQFF
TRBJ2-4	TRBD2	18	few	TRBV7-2	TGTGCCAGCAGCTTGGCGGGAGGCCGTATTGGAGCCAAAAACATTCAGTACTTC	CASSLAGGRIGAKNIQYF
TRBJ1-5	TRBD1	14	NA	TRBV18	TGTGCCAGCTCACCGGACAGGGCTAATCAGCCCCAGCATTTT	CASSPDRANQPQHF
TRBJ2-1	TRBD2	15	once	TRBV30	TGTGCCTGGAGTTCCATAGCGGGGGGGCTCAGTGAGCAGTTCTTC	CAWSSIAGGLSEQFF
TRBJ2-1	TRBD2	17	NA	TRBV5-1	TGCGCCAGCAGCTTGGCCCCCCTAGCGGGAGGTGCAAGTGAGCAGTTCTTC	CASSLAPLAGGASEQFF
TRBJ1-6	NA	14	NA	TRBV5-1	TGCGCCAGCAGCTCTGACTACAGGGATTCACCCCTCCACTTT	CASSSDYRDSPLHF
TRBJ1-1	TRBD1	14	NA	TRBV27	TGTGCCAGCAGTTTAGTTTCAGGGGGCACTGAAGCTTTCTTT	CASSLVSGGTEAFF
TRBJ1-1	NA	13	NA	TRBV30	TGTGCCTGTTTCCGAGACATGAACACTGAAGCTTTCTTT	CACFRDMNTEAFF
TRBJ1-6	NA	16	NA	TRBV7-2	TGTGCCAGCAGCTTAGCGGCACAGGGATGGAATTCACCCCTCCACTTT	CASSLAAQGWNSPLHF
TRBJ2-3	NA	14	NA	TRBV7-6	TGTGCCAGCAGCCCAGGACTGGTCACAGATACGCAGTATTTT	CASSPGLVTDTQYF
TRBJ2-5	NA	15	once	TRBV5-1	TGCGCCAGCTTGGGGACTACGGGGGCGGGAGAGACCCAGTACTTC	CASLGTTGAGETQYF
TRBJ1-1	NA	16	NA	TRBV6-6	TGTGCCAGCAGAAAAGTAGACAGCCCCATGAACACTGAAGCTTTCTTT	CASRKVDSPMNTEAFF
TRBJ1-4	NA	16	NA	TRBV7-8	TGTGCCAGCAGCCCTTGGACCCCAACAGGAGATGAAAAACTGTTTTTT	CASSPWTPTGDEKLFF
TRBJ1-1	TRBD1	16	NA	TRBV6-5	TGTGCCAGCAGTTACCCTGACAGGGTTCCGAACACTGAAGCTTTCTTT	CASSYPDRVPNTEAFF
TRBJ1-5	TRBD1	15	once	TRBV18	TGTGCCAGCTCACACTCTCCCAGGGGGGATCAGCCCCAGCATTTT	CASSHSPRGDQPQHF
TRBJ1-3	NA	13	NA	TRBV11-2	TGTGCCAGCAGCTTATCTTCTGGAAACACCATATATTTT	CASSLSSGNTIYF
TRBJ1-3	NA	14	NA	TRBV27	TGTGCCAGCAGTCCACCACAGACCCGAAACACCATATATTTT	CASSPPQTRNTIYF
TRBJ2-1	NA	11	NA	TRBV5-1	TGCGCCAGCAGCCCGGGGGATGAGCAGTTCTTC	CASSPGDEQFF
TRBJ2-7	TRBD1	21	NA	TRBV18	TGTGCCAGCTCACCACTTCGGACAGGGACAGGGAGGGACATGAGAACCTACGAGCAGTACTTC	CASSPLRTGTGRDMRTYEQYF
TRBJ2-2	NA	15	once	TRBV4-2	TGTGCCAGCAGCCAAGACGCGTCGAACACCGGGGAGCTGTTTTTT	CASSQDASNTGELFF
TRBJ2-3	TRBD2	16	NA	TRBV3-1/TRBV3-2	TGTGCCAGCAGCCAAGAGGTGGGACTAGCGGCAGATACGCAGTATTTT	CASSQEVGLAADTQYF
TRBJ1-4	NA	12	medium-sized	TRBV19	TGTGCCAGTAGTATACGGAGTGAAAAACTGTTTTTT	CASSIRSEKLFF
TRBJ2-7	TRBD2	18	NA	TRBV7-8	TGTGCCAGCAGCTTAGATAGCGGCGGGCGGGGGAGGACCTACGAGCAGTACTTC	CASSLDSGGRGRTYEQYF
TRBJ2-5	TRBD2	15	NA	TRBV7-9	TGTGCCAGCAGCCCCGGGACTAGCTTCCAAGAGACCCAGTACTTC	CASSPGTSFQETQYF
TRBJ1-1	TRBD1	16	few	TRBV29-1	TGCAGCGTTGTAGGACAGGGGTCCTCAATGAACACTGAAGCTTTCTTT	CSVVGQGSSMNTEAFF
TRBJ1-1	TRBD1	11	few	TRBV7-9	TGTGCCAGCAGCTCCCAGGGGGACGCTTTCTTT	CASSSQGDAFF
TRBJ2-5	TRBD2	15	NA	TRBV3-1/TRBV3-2	TGTGCCAGCAGCCAAGCAGCGGGGGGGCCAGAGACCCAGTACTTC	CASSQAAGGPETQYF
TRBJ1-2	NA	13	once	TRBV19	TGTGCCAGTAGTATCGGGTTATCATATGGCTACACCTTC	CASSIGLSYGYTF
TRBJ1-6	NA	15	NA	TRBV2	TGTGCCAGCACATCAGCCAGGATCTATAATTCACCCCTCCACTTT	CASTSARIYNSPLHF
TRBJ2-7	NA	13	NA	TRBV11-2	TGTGCCAGCAGCTCCGATGGCCCCTACGAGCAGTACTTC	CASSSDGPYEQYF
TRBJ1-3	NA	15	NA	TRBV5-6	TGTGCCAGCAGCTTCCTCGGTCACCTCCGGAACACCATATATTTT	CASSFLGHLRNTIYF
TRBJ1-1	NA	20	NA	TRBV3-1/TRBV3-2	TGTGCCAGCAGCCAAGGGGCTGGAGCGGGACCCAAATTCAATAGGACTGAAGCTTTCTTT	CASSQGAGAGPKFNRTEAFF
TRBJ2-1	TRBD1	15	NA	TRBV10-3	TGTGCCATCAGTCCCGGGACAGTCCCCAACAATGAGCAGTTCTTC	CAISPGTVPNNEQFF
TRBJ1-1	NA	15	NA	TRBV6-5	TGTGCCAGCAGGTTCAGCCGGGACAAGAACACTGAAGCTTTCTTT	CASRFSRDKNTEAFF
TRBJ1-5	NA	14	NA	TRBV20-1	TGCAGTGCTAGTCCTCGTCAGGGCCCCCAGCCCCAGCATTTT	CSASPRQGPQPQHF